The 24 T cell receptor beta chains below all came from one sample that was sequenced in a study of patients and donors after allogeneic stem cell transplantation. TCRdb fed the RT-PCR reads into MiXCR, producing one record per CDR3 protein. This table holds 200,000 to 250,000 distinct CDR3 sequences, 13% to 15% found once. Sequenced input: blood, either unsorted or a sorted T cell fraction (not recorded which). Receptor source: a human donor who was either an allogeneic HSCT recipient or a stem cell or donor lymphocyte infusion donor (not recorded which). It is not recorded whose cells these are; they may come from a transplant donor.

This clonotype has just a few counts. The chain joins TRBV10-3 to TRBJ1-3; D is perhaps TRBD1 (6 bases). This CDR3 contains 15 residues. V dropped 3 bases and J dropped 2 bases, with 11 bases sitting between them. Per the germline V gene, CDR1 is ENHRY and CDR2 is SYGVKD. CDR3 nucleotide sequence: TGTGCCATCAGTGAACCGGGGGGCCCTGGAAACACCATATATTTT. Residues: CAISEPGGPGNTIYF.

This clonotype was found a few times. The chain is built from TRBV6-1 and TRBJ2-5, with D perhaps matching TRBD1 (5 bases). V was cut by 6 bases and J by 9 bases, with 20 bases left in between. CDR1 MNHNS and CDR2 SASEGT come from the germline V gene. This CDR3 is 14 amino acids long. The CDR3 DNA reads TGTGCCAGCAGAAGAGTTACAGGTGACTCGTCCCAGTACTTC. This codes for CASRRVTGDSSQYF.

The chain is built from TRBV28 and TRBJ1-2; 8 positions agree with TRBD1. The CDR3 loop spans 16 amino acids. CDR1 and CDR2 from the germline V gene are MDHEN and SYDVKM. V lost 5 bases, J lost 5 bases, and 13 bases stayed unmatched. CDR3 residues: CASSPGGAGLRYGYTF. The CDR3 nucleotides are TGTGCCAGCAGTCCAGGGGGCGCCGGGCTTCGTTATGGCTACACCTTC.

This clonotype was seen at least ten times. The J gene is TRBJ2-1, the V gene TRBV20-1, with 9 nucleotides matching TRBD2. V shed 6 bases, J shed 9 bases, and the junction held 15 bases outside the gene matches. The CDR3 contains 15 residues. Germline lookup yields CDR1 DFQATT and CDR2 SNEGSKA (reference sequence). CDR3 region: CSAVLAGRHRGEQFF. For the CDR3, the DNA is TGCAGTGCGGTACTAGCGGGCCGGCACAGGGGTGAGCAGTTCTTC.

This clonotype occurred a few times. The chain couples TRBV10-3 to TRBJ2-5, with 8 bases lining up with TRBD1. Per the germline V gene, CDR1 is ENHRY and CDR2 is SYGVKD. The CDR3 has 16 amino acids. V dropped 0 bases and J dropped 1; count of bases not matched to a gene: 4. The CDR3 region has the DNA TGTGCCATCAGTGAGTCCGGGACAGGCTTCCAAGAGACCCAGTACTTC. Amino acids: CAISESGTGFQETQYF.

This clonotype was counted between two and nine times. V usage is TRBV15 and J usage is TRBJ2-7; 8 nucleotides line up with TRBD2. CDR3 length: 16 residues. CDR1 and CDR2 (germline): LNHNV, YYDKDF (reference sequence). The junction had 8 bases not matched to a gene; V was cut back by 1 base and J by 3 bases. CDR3 DNA sequence: TGTGCCACCAGCAGAGCCCTGCAGCGGGAGCGCTACGAGCAGTACTTC. The encoded protein is CATSRALQRERYEQYF.

The chain recombines TRBV4-1 with TRBJ2-1, with no clear D. Germline V gives CDR1 MGHRA, CDR2 YSYEKL. The length of the CDR3 is 16 residues. Trimming took off 3 bases at V and 1 base at J, with 13 bases between the two ends. The CDR3 loop reads CASSQVDMVSYNEQFF. CDR3 nucleotide sequence: TGCGCCAGCAGCCAGGTCGATATGGTATCCTACAATGAGCAGTTCTTC.

This chain uses TRBV5-1 with TRBJ2-4; D gene ambiguous. Germline CDR1 reads SGHRS; CDR2 reads YFSETQ. Trimming cost V 2 bases and J 3 bases, with 9 bases left between them. The CDR3 extends over 14 amino acids. In DNA, the CDR3 is TGCGCCAGCAGCTTTGATTTGGTCAAAAACATTCAGTACTTC. Translating it yields CASSFDLVKNIQYF. Complete variable domain (other parts from reference TRBV5-1 and TRBJ2-4): KAGVTQTPRYLIKTRGQQVTLSCSPISGHRSVSWYQQTPGQGLQFLFEYFSETQRNKGNFPGRFSGRQFSNSRSEMNVSTLELGDSALYLCASSFDLVKNIQYFGAGTRLSVL.

The chain recombines TRBV10-3 with TRBJ1-1; TRBD1 might be the D (5 bases). Germline values: CDR1 ENHRY, CDR2 SYGVKD. This CDR3 has 12 amino acids. Trimming left V 7 bases short and J 3 bases short, with 9 bases between. The CDR3 nucleotides are TGTGCCATCAAGACAGAGGACACTGAAGCTTTCTTT. Translating it yields CAIKTEDTEAFF.

This clonotype occurred a few times. The rearrangement uses TRBV7-2 and TRBJ2-7; D is uncertain. The CDR3 length is 13 residues. CDR1 is SGHTA, CDR2 FQGNSA, per germline. V was cut by 5 bases and J by 6 bases, with 14 bases left in between. DNA of the CDR3: TGTGCCAGCAGCCCCTGGGGTCCGTCCGAGCAGTACTTC. Translating it yields CASSPWGPSEQYF.

This chain links TRBV5-1 with TRBJ2-1; 11 bases map to TRBD2. The junction had 8 bases not matched to a gene; V was cut back by 1 base and J by 5 bases. The CDR3 runs to 17 residues. CDR1 is SGHRS, CDR2 YFSETQ, per germline. The CDR3 DNA sequence: TGCGCCAGCAGCTTGCTCCAGACTAGCGGGAAGAACAATGAGCAGTTCTTC. It is translated as CASSLLQTSGKNNEQFF.

This clonotype was found many times. This chain joins TRBV7-9 and TRBJ2-2, with D possibly TRBD2 on 6 matching bases. This CDR3 has 14 residues. Trimming pared 2 bases from V and 4 bases from J, leaving 8 bases between. Germline loops: CDR1 SEHNR, CDR2 FQNEAQ (reference sequence). In DNA, the CDR3 is TGTGCCAGCAGCTTAACGGGGGTCACCGGGGAGCTGTTTTTT. It specifies CASSLTGVTGELFF.

The chain couples TRBV11-3 to TRBJ2-1; tentative D call: TRBD1 (6 bases). The CDR3 runs to 16 residues. The germline gives CDR1 SGHNT, CDR2 YENEEA. Between the trimmed V and J ends, which lost 1 base and 4 bases, there was a span of 14 bases. CDR3 in amino acids: CASSLGGGSTYNEQFF. CDR3 bases: TGTGCCAGCAGCTTAGGTGGGGGCTCGACTTACAATGAGCAGTTCTTC.

This clonotype has more than one count but fewer than ten. V usage is TRBV6-2 or TRBV6-3 and J usage is TRBJ2-1; TRBD2 agrees at 11 bases. The germline V gene has CDR1 MNHEY and CDR2 SVGEGT. With V trimmed by 3 bases and J by 0 bases, 10 bases remained unmatched. The CDR3 totals 19 residues. CDR3 in amino acids: CASSYPRPGLAASYNEQFF. CDR3 bases: TGTGCCAGCAGTTATCCAAGACCGGGACTAGCGGCCTCCTACAATGAGCAGTTCTTC.

This clonotype has a handful of counts. The chain links TRBV24-1 to TRBJ2-3; maybe TRBD1 (6 bases). Per germline, CDR1 KGHDR and CDR2 SFDVKD. The V and J ends lost 8 bases and 4 bases respectively, with 18 bases between them. The CDR3 has 15 residues. The CDR3 region is CATKQGPRTADTQYF. The CDR3 bases are TGTGCCACCAAACAGGGTCCGAGGACGGCAGATACGCAGTATTTT.

In its sample, this clonotype was seen a few times. This sequence joins TRBV27 and TRBJ1-2; the D gene is possibly TRBD1 (5 bases). In germline, CDR1 is MNHEY, CDR2 SMNVEV (reference sequence). V lost 4 bases, J lost 7 bases, and 25 bases lay in between. This CDR3 region has 17 residues. In DNA form, the CDR3 reads TGTGCCAGCAGTTCCGCGGATGGGGCGGGCCCCTTAGGTGGCTACACCTTC. This gives the protein CASSSADGAGPLGGYTF.

This clonotype showed up just a few times. The V and J genes are TRBV29-1 and TRBJ2-5; possibly TRBD2 for D (7 bases). Germline V gene lookup returns CDR1 SQVTM and CDR2 ANQGSEA. V was shortened by 7 bases and J by 9 bases, with 21 bases between the two germline ends. This CDR3 has 13 residues. The CDR3: CSGGGGSGAAQYF. The CDR3 coding sequence is TGCAGCGGGGGGGGGGGCAGCGGAGCGGCCCAGTACTTC.

J is TRBJ2-7 and V is TRBV5-1; weak D call: TRBD1 (6 bases). Trimming removed 4 bases at V and 3 bases at J, with 23 bases between. CDR3 length equals 17 residues. CDR1 SGHRS and CDR2 YFSETQ come from the germline V gene. The CDR3 sequence is CASSTGTALGKDYEQYF. Written as DNA, the CDR3 is TGCGCCAGCAGCACAGGGACGGCCCTTGGGAAAGACTACGAGCAGTACTTC.

V usage is TRBV12-3 or TRBV12-4 and J usage is TRBJ1-5, with 9 bases identical to TRBD1. J gave up 6 bases and V 5 bases, and 11 bases lay outside the gene matches. The CDR3 is 16 amino acids. The CDR3, as DNA: TGTGCCAGCAGTATATGGGGACAGGGTGAAAGTCAGCCCCAGCATTTT. This gives the protein CASSIWGQGESQPQHF.

This clonotype was observed at least ten times. V is TRBV7-3 and J is TRBJ2-3; D is uncertain. CDR1 SGHTA and CDR2 FQGTGA come from the germline V gene. The CDR3 has 16 amino acids. Deletions cut 4 bases from V and 2 bases from J, with 16 bases between. The CDR3 is CASSSTPTIATDTQYF. The CDR3 region has the DNA TGTGCCAGCAGCTCGACTCCTACCATAGCCACAGATACGCAGTATTTT.

This clonotype was recorded many times. Here the CDR3 reads CSGGGVDTEAFF. The DNA for the CDR3 is TGCAGCGGGGGTGGGGTGGACACTGAAGCTTTCTTT. The chain carries TRBV29-1 and TRBJ1-1, with D hard to call. Germline V gene data show CDR1 as SQVTM and CDR2 as ANQGSEA. V was pared by 7 bases and J by 3 bases, with 12 bases between. The CDR3 runs 12 residues. Using reference TRBV29-1 and TRBJ1-1 for the parts outside the CDR3, the full variable domain is SAVISQKPSRDICQRGTSLTIQCQVDSQVTMMFWYRQQPGQSLTLIATANQGSEATYESGFVIDKFPISRPNLTFSTLTVSNMSPEDSSIYLCSGGGVDTEAFFGQGTRLTVV.

The V and J genes are TRBV3-1 and TRBJ2-2; 12 bases match TRBD1. The CDR3 runs to 17 residues. Germline trimming cut 4 bases from V and 8 bases from J; bases unmatched to any gene: 11. CDR1 and CDR2 from the germline V gene are LGHDT and YNNKEL (reference sequence). This chain's CDR3 is CASSRRAGTGGRGELFF. CDR3 bases: TGTGCCAGCAGCCGCCGCGCGGGGACAGGGGGCCGTGGGGAGCTGTTTTTT. The entire variable domain, with the rest obtained from reference TRBV3-1 and TRBJ2-2, is as follows: DTAVSQTPKYLVTQMGNDKSIKCEQNLGHDTMYWYKQDSKKFLKIMFSYNNKELIINETVPNRFSPKSPDKAHLNLHINSLELGDSAVYFCASSRRAGTGGRGELFFGEGSRLTVL.

This clonotype was seen many times. CDR3 amino acids: CSAILTGGTDTQYF. CDR3 nucleotides: TGCAGTGCTATCCTTACCGGGGGAACAGATACGCAGTATTTT. This sequence joins TRBV20-1 and TRBJ2-3, with a tentative D call TRBD2 (6 bases). Trimming left V 4 bases short and J 3 bases short, with 14 bases between. Per germline, CDR1 DFQATT and CDR2 SNEGSKA (reference sequence). The CDR3 contains 14 residues.

This clonotype was counted ten times or more. This chain joins TRBV5-6 and TRBJ1-6; D unclear. Germline V lookup: CDR1 SGHDT, CDR2 YYEEEE. V lost 2 bases to trimming and J lost 4 bases, with 7 bases between them. The CDR3 is 14 residues long. The CDR3 DNA is TGTGCCAGCAGCTTTCCGGAATATAATTCACCCCTCCACTTT. This codes for CASSFPEYNSPLHF. Combining the CDR3 with reference TRBV5-6 and TRBJ1-6 gives the whole variable domain DAGVTQSPTHLIKTRGQQVTLRCSPKSGHDTVSWYQQALGQGPQFIFQYYEEEERQRGNFPDRFSGHQFPNYSSELNVNALLLGDSALYLCASSFPEYNSPLHFGNGTRLTVT.